The 9 T cell receptor beta chains below come from one sample, sequenced in a study of human CD8 memory T cell subsets. By UMI-labeled 5' RACE, the TCR beta libraries were made. TCRdb re-called the 5' RACE reads and gives one entry per CDR3 protein, without DNA. Seen in this sample are about 5,600 distinct CDR3 sequences; the ten most common clones hold less than 35%. Input material: CD8+ effector memory T cells (TEM) sorted from PBMCs. Subset in this sample: effector memory CD8 T cells, CCR7- CD45RO+ CD95+. These TCRs come from a human donor in good health.

The rearrangement uses TRBV4-1 and TRBJ2-7; no DNA is available, so the TRBD2 call from TCRdb remains unchecked. Germline lookup yields CDR1 MGHRA and CDR2 YSYEKL. This CDR3 is built from 16 residues. CDR3 protein: CASSSGLATNGDEQYF.

The chain joins TRBV6-6 to TRBJ2-3. CDR1 MNHNY and CDR2 SVGAGI come from the germline V gene (reference sequence). The CDR3 is made up of 17 amino acids. The CDR3 protein is CASSYSVGLARTDTQYF.

The J gene is TRBJ2-3, the V gene TRBV11-1; the TRBD2 assignment by TCRdb is unverifiable without DNA. This CDR3 is built from 15 residues. Germline CDR1 SGHAT, CDR2 FQDESV (reference sequence). The CDR3 loop is CASSQASGHTDTQYF.

This chain links TRBV20-1 with TRBJ2-1; TCRdb proposes TRBD2, but this gene call is untestable without DNA. From germline, CDR1 is DFQATT and CDR2 SNEGSKA (reference sequence). The CDR3 totals 17 residues. This chain's CDR3 is CSARALNPSGVYNEQFF.

The CDR3 sequence is CSASEGAIDTQYF. The gene calls are TRBV20-1 and TRBJ2-3. CDR1 and CDR2 from the germline V gene are DFQATT and SNEGSKA (reference sequence). This CDR3 is 13 amino acids long.

The chain combines TRBV20-1 with TRBJ1-5; absent DNA, TCRdb's TRBD1 call cannot be checked. The CDR3 is 13 residues long. The germline CDR1 and CDR2 sequences are DFQATT and SNEGSKA (reference sequence). The CDR3 here is CSASGGGNQPQHF.

The gene calls are TRBV5-1 and TRBJ2-2. Germline-derived CDR1 and CDR2 are SGHRS and YFSETQ. The CDR3 spans 15 residues. The CDR3 sequence is CASKGQTSNTGELFF.

The gene calls are TRBV6-5 and TRBJ2-2; TCRdb indicates TRBD1, and absent DNA this call remains unverified. Germline values: CDR1 MNHEY, CDR2 SVGAGI. CDR3 length: 14 residues. CDR3 protein: CASSPVLPPGELFF.

The chain combines TRBV28 with TRBJ2-1; TCRdb returns TRBD2, unconfirmable since there is no DNA. The CDR3 has 16 residues. Looked up from germline, CDR1 is MDHEN and CDR2 is SYDVKM. CDR3 sequence: CASSSVLAGGYNEQFF. The full variable domain, rest sourced from reference TRBV28 and TRBJ2-1, is DVKVTQSSRYLVKRTGEKVFLECVQDMDHENMFWYRQDPGLGLRLIYFSYDVKMKEKGDIPEGYSVSREKKERFSLILESASTNQTSMYLCASSSVLAGGYNEQFFGPGTRLTVL.